This paragraph covers one T cell receptor (beta chain) sequence. These data come from a study of blood T cell repertoires in COVID-19. Study-level information: In each case, the material was cDNA or gDNA derived from T cells, B-cell-depleted T cells, or PBMCs.

This table comes from immunoSEQ multiplex PCR, and its TCRdb copy is limited to in-frame clones, with some not included. Here the sample spans 130,000 to 150,000 clones, roughly 89% being singletons. The source is a human donor in a cohort sampled during active COVID-19. Sequencing was performed on peripheral blood.

The CDR3 spells CASSPDRGKTDTQYF. Written as DNA, the CDR3 is TGTGCCAGCAGCCCCGACAGGGGGAAGACAGATACGCAGTATTTT. The V gene is TRBV7-2, the J gene TRBJ2-3; 9 bases align to TRBD1. Germline CDR1 reads SGHTA; CDR2 reads FQGNSA. This CDR3 is built from 15 residues. The junction had 6 bases not matched to a gene; V was cut back by 5 bases and J by 3 bases.